This T cell receptor (beta chain) was retrieved from a study of Ad26.COV2.S vaccination and SARS-CoV-2 variants. Across the study: Ad26.COV2.S arm of COV1001 included the donor. Intramuscular Ad26.COV2.S at 5x10^10 or 1x10^11 viral particles. Study-wide findings and caveats: Possible underestimation of total T cell responses by the TCR breadth and depth analyses was noted. Comparability of non-spike TCR breadth was observed across vaccine and placebo recipients.

Sequenced by immunoSEQ multiplex PCR; TCRdb stores in-frame clones only, minus some. The sample carries 200,000 to 250,000 clones, more than 75% recorded once. This clone was seen a few times. Antigen specificity is unknown. Treatment meaning: 15 to 20 received Ad26.COV2.S at low or high dose, single or two shots; about 5 received placebo; per-sample allocation not given. The samples were gathered on day 63 after the first injection of vaccine or placebo. This CDR3 is built from 14 residues. Germline V gives CDR1 SGHTA, CDR2 FQGTGA. V was shortened by 2 bases and J by 1 base, with 3 bases between the two germline ends.

The TCR was taken from a person aged 18 to 59 who received the Ad26.COV2.S COVID-19 vaccine or a placebo. The sequences come from peripheral blood, collected in a trial of Ad26.COV2.S vaccine versus placebo. The chain joins TRBV7-3 to TRBJ1-6, with D hard to call. CDR3 residues: CASSLSSYNSPLHF. The DNA of the CDR3 is TGTGCCAGCAGCTTATCGTCCTATAATTCACCCCTCCACTTT. Based on the CDR3 plus reference TRBV7-3 and TRBJ1-6, the full variable domain is GAGVSQTPSNKVTEKGKYVELRCDPISGHTALYWYRQSLGQGPEFLIYFQGTGAADDSGLPNDRFFAVRPEGSVSTLKIQRTERGDSAVYLCASSLSSYNSPLHFGNGTRLTVT.